The present T cell receptor beta chain was sequenced within a study of blood T cell repertoires in COVID-19 (dated by TCRdb to 2018 to 2021). For context, the study as a whole: Samples from collaborators originated in the United States, Italy and Spain and spanned both the acute and convalescent phases of COVID-19. The prospective study material was composed of cDNA or gDNA derived from T cells, B-cell-depleted T cells, or PBMCs. Subjects who had been exposed to COVID-19, were actively infected with it, or had recovered from it provided the deeply sampled blood TCRbeta repertoires that made up the dataset. The repertoires were released in a freely available public database meant as a resource for research on the immune response to SARS-CoV-2. The samples were drawn from two sources: the first 160 participants of the ongoing ImmuneRACE study, and 950 to 1,500 subjects contributed by 6 global collaborators. A de-identified subject ID, COVID-19 status, age in years and sex were almost always included in the sample metadata. Where HLA class I and class II types were available, the types were taken from metadata supplied by the sample provider, not from assay-based typing. The paper as a whole reports these results and caveats: Clinical and demographic metadata were provided uncurated, with the amount varying by source and participant.

TCRbeta CDR3 regions were amplified from genomic DNA using the immunoSEQ Assay, a bias-controlled multiplex PCR. In the paper's pipeline: Within the assay, amplification of reference gene primers was used to estimate how many nucleated cells each sample contained. To quantify the absolute abundance of each unique TCRbeta CDR3 rearrangement, sequence reads were collapsed and filtered. For each sample, productive Simpson clonality was calculated by taking the square root of Simpson's diversity index across productive rearrangements. This immuneACCESS table, as held by TCRdb, lists in-frame sequences with V and J called but not all clones. Of the missing ones, under half trace to an unresolved V gene in checked studies; the others have no known cause. D and trimming were read from the DNA, whereas the V and J calls and clone size are those reported in that table. For this sample there are about 430,000 clones; about 88% appear just once. In total, the top ten clones hold approximately 1.5% of the sample.

With regard to this clone: Its antigen is currently not known. No base quality information exists; no much larger clone differs at one position. The sample carries other DNA sequences with the same CDR3.

Participants in the prospective study were aged 18 to 89 years, lived in under 30 United States geographic areas, and enrolled through a virtual design. To assign participants to cohorts, the prospective study relied on clinical history that participants themselves reported in a screening survey and a study questionnaire. Exposed participants had been in contact with someone with a PCR-confirmed or clinician-diagnosed COVID-19 case within 2 weeks of study entry. Each participant in the prospective study had whole blood, serum and a nasopharyngeal or oropharyngeal swab collected by mobile phlebotomists. Prospective study participants could optionally give additional blood draws and questionnaires over an approximately 2-month period. Blood samples from the prospective study were shipped frozen or at room temperature prior to DNA extraction. The CDR1 and CDR2 encoded by the germline V gene are LGHNA and YSLEER. Measured from the cysteine to the phenylalanine, the CDR3 is 14 residues long. The read is trimmed to its CDR3 DNA, 42 bases read in frame from base 1. V is reduced by 1 base and J by 5 bases, leaving a spacing of 11 bases between them.

The TCR was taken from a woman aged 18 to 35 who had been exposed to COVID-19. What was sequenced was PBMCs or T cells enriched from blood (not recorded which). This sequence uses TRBV4-3 and TRBJ1-2, with TRBD1 tentatively as D gene (5 bases match). The CDR3 in this case is CASSQGQGVYGYTF. Here is the DNA: TGCGCCAGCAGCCAAGGGCAGGGTGTTTATGGCTACACCTTC.